The entry that follows covers one T cell receptor (beta chain) sequence. Its target is not known. This sample is part of a study of vaccination and CD4 T cells after COVID-19. Study overall: Specimens were obtained from a few convalescent patients at day 14 and at days 161 to 241 post-vaccination.

CDR1 is ENHRY, CDR2 SYGVKD, per germline. The CDR3 loop spans 11 amino acids. With 3 bases removed from V and 5 bases from J, the gap between germline ends came to 5 bases. Stated time point: late sampling 161 to 241 days after vaccination in three convalescent patients. Sample treatment: roughly 10-day PBMC culture with coronavirus spike peptide pools or control peptides (ViraFEST assay). Days 3 and 7 were when half the medium was replaced with fresh IL-2 medium. After culture for around ten days, isolation of CD4+ T cells was performed by negative selection. Cultured CD4+ T-cell DNA underwent Oncomine TCR Beta short-read sequencing. TCRdb reprocessed the PCR reads via MiXCR and lists one record per CDR3 protein. The sample shows 20,000 to 25,000 distinct CDR3 sequences, about 40% of them seen only once. Study-level results: Counts of SARS-CoV-2-reactive clonotypes had a median that went from approximately 21 to 40, a nonsignificant change.

Sample: CD4+ T cells from blood, cultured in vitro, taken about 7 months after SARS-CoV-2 vaccination. The source of this sequence is a human donor who had recovered from COVID-19. This chain uses TRBV10-3 with TRBJ2-7; D ambiguous. The CDR3 sequence is CAISDLNEQYF. DNA for the CDR3: TGTGCCATCAGTGACCTCAACGAGCAGTACTTC.